This T cell receptor beta chain originates from a study of shared clonotypes between healthy human individuals. Looking at the study overall: Serving as donors were two women and a few men, whose ages spanned 18 to 49. Plates per donor: three CD4 naive, three CD4 memory, two CD8 naive, one CD8 memory.

The study drew all its donors from Caucasian adults living in Nashville, Tennessee. Sequencing used immunoSEQ multiplex PCR; TCRdb keeps in-frame clones, though not all of them. The sample lists millions of clones, over 90% occurring once. Germline V lookup: CDR1 SNHLY, CDR2 FYNNEI. CDR3 length: 16 amino acids. After removal of 5 bases from V and 1 base from J, the junction contained 6 bases not matched to a gene. What was sequenced was naive CD4+ T cells from PBMCs. Subset: CD45RA+ positively selected. The chain links TRBV2 to TRBJ2-2; 8 bases are shared with TRBD2. The receptor was derived from a young man in good health. Some clones in this sample may be carry-over from other donors' samples. The CDR3 DNA reads as TGTGCCAGCAGTTGGTCCGGGACTAGGAACACCGGGGAGCTGTTTTTT. This sequence encodes CASSWSGTRNTGELFF.